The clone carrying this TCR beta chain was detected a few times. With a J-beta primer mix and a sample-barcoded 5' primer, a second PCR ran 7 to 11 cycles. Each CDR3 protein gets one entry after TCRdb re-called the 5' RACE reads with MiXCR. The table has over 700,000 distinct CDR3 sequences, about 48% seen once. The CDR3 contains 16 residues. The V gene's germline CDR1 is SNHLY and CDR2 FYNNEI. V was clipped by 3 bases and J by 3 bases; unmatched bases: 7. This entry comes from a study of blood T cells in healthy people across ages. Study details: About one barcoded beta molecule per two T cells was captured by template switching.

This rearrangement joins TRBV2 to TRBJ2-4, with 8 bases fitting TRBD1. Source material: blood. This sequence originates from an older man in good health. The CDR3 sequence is CASSDRQGSGKNIQYF. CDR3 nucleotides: TGTGCCAGCAGTGATAGACAGGGGTCAGGCAAAAACATTCAGTACTTC.